The T cell receptor beta chain described here comes from a study of cytomegalovirus exposure and HLA in healthy donors. Study-wide points: The study designated 160 or so TCR beta chains cytomegalovirus-associated.

The PCR was carried out with 60 Vbeta primers and 13 Jbeta primers. This table comes from immunoSEQ multiplex PCR, and its TCRdb copy is limited to in-frame clones, with some not included. The sample holds over 150,000 clones, almost 85% seen once. Points on this clone: Its target is not known.

Losses at the gene ends were 0 bases for V and 3 bases for J; bases not matched to a gene: 7. The CDR3 has 16 amino acids. Germline-derived CDR1 and CDR2 are MNHNS and SASEGT. Sequenced: PBMCs. The chain has TRBV6-1 and TRBJ2-7, with TRBD2 matching over 8 bases. This TCR came from a boy aged 2-9 years in good health and CMV-seronegative. The CDR3 bases are TGTGCCAGCAGTGAAGCTGGAGGAACTAGCGGCTACGAGCAGTACTTC. Its translation is CASSEAGGTSGYEQYF.